Detailed here is one T cell receptor beta chain. Antigen specificity is unknown. Sequenced by immunoSEQ multiplex PCR; TCRdb stores in-frame clones only, minus some. The sample has 70,000 or so clones, about 91% seen once. The entry originates in a study of OX40 agonist ivuxolimab in advanced cancers. Study-wide background: It was permissible to have had prior anti-PD-1, anti-PD-L1 or anti-CTLA-4 therapy, and around 40% had some.

The study's findings and limits: Low levels of normalized T-cell clonal expansion also appeared in some nonresponders. Determination of antigen specificity was not performed for the expanded peripheral T cells.

Blood samples were obtained at baseline, cycle 4 day 1, and cycle 7 day 1. The CDR3 is made up of 14 amino acids. V was trimmed by 0 bases and J by 0 bases, leaving 6 bases between them. The germline V gene encodes CDR1 LNHNV and CDR2 YYDKDF (reference sequence). The chain links TRBV15 to TRBJ2-7; no clear D. This TCR derives from an adult with an advanced solid tumor such as melanoma, head and neck, liver or kidney cancer. The sample in question was CD4+ or CD8+ T cells sorted from blood, obtained in a trial of the OX40 agonist ivuxolimab. Here the CDR3 reads CATSRDANSYEQYF. The CDR3 bases are TGTGCCACCAGCAGAGATGCGAACTCCTACGAGCAGTACTTC.